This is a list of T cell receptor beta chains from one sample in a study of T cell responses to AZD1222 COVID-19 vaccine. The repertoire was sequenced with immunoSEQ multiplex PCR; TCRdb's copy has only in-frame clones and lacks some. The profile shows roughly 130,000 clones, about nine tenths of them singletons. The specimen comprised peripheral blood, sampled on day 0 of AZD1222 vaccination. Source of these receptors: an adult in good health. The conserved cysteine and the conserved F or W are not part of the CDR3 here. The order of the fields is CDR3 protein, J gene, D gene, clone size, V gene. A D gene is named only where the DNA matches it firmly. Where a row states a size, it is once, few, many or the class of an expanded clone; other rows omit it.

CDR3: ASRAGTGGFEQY; J: TRBJ2-7; D: TRBD1; size: NA; V: TRBV5-1
CDR3: ASSFLSGQPQH; J: TRBJ1-5; D: NA; size: NA; V: TRBV12-3/TRBV12-4
CDR3: ASSRDRGSARDYQPQH; J: TRBJ1-5; D: TRBD1; size: once; V: TRBV4-1
CDR3: ASSLALSGGGFYNEQF; J: TRBJ2-1; D: TRBD2; size: NA; V: TRBV7-2
CDR3: ASSPPVGTGGARLNEKLF; J: TRBJ1-4; D: TRBD1; size: NA; V: TRBV9
CDR3: ASSRDRVSNQPQH; J: TRBJ1-5; D: TRBD1; size: NA; V: TRBV6-5
CDR3: ASSDVGRNSPLH; J: TRBJ1-6; D: NA; size: NA; V: TRBV2
CDR3: ASSLAAAYEQY; J: TRBJ2-7; D: NA; size: many; V: TRBV7-9
CDR3: ASSSVVGTEAF; J: TRBJ1-1; D: NA; size: NA; V: TRBV19
CDR3: ASSYTRTGTYNEQF; J: TRBJ2-1; D: TRBD1; size: NA; V: TRBV7-3
CDR3: ATNGGSNQPQH; J: TRBJ1-5; D: NA; size: NA; V: TRBV24-1
CDR3: ASSLADPGELF; J: TRBJ2-2; D: NA; size: NA; V: TRBV7-2
CDR3: ARTTFRNEKLF; J: TRBJ1-4; D: NA; size: NA; V: TRBV30
CDR3: ASSIAGFGGEAF; J: TRBJ1-1; D: NA; size: many; V: TRBV19
CDR3: SASGGGYQPQH; J: TRBJ1-5; D: NA; size: NA; V: TRBV20-1
CDR3: ASSPSGNEQF; J: TRBJ2-1; D: NA; size: NA; V: TRBV5-8
CDR3: ASSTGLAGPQETQY; J: TRBJ2-5; D: TRBD2; size: NA; V: TRBV27
CDR3: ASSSRGRSGLETQY; J: TRBJ2-5; D: NA; size: NA; V: TRBV11-3